This entry is about one T cell receptor (beta chain). The sample comes from a study of blood T cell repertoires in COVID-19. Trimming took 1 base from V and 2 from J; bases not matched to a gene: 7. CDR3 length equals 16 residues. Germline V gives CDR1 MNHNS, CDR2 SASEGT. In the original processing: Reference gene primers were amplified, and this amplification served to estimate nucleated cell counts. Method: immunoSEQ multiplex PCR; TCRdb's copy keeps in-frame clones and lacks some. The V and J calls and clone size are taken from that table; D and trimming were inferred from the DNA. The sample carries 60,000 to 80,000 clones, about 90% recorded once.

The chain carries TRBV6-1 and TRBJ2-7; 8 nucleotides agree with TRBD2. This clonotype originated in a human donor in a cohort sampled during active COVID-19. Sequencing was carried out using peripheral blood. The CDR3 is CASSEDYREGAYEQYF. The DNA for the CDR3 is TGTGCCAGCAGTGAAGACTACCGGGAGGGCGCCTACGAGCAGTACTTC.